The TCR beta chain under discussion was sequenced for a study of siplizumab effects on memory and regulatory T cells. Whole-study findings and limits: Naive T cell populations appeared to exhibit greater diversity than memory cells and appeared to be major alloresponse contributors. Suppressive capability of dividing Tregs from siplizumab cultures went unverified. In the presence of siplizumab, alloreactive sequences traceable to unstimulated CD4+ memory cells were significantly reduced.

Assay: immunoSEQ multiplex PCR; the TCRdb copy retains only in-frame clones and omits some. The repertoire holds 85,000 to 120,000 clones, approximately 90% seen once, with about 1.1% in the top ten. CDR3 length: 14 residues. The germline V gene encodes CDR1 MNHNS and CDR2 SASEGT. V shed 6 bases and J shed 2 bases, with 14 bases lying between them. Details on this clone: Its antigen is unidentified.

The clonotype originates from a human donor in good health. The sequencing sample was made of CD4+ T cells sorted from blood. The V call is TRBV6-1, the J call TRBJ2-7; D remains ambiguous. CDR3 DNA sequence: TGTGCCAGCAGCCCGAGAGACGGTCCCTACGAGCAGTACTTC. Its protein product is CASSPRDGPYEQYF.